The next 3 T cell receptor beta chains were all read from a single sample in a study of CD8 T cells in ankylosing spondylitis. MiXCR, run by TCRdb on the 5' RACE reads, gives a single entry per CDR3 protein. The sample has under 250,000 distinct CDR3 sequences; over 8.5% are singletons. Sequenced sample: blood, either unsorted or a sorted T cell fraction (not recorded which). These receptors were taken from a male donor with ankylosing spondylitis or in good health (not recorded which).

The V and J genes are TRBV30 and TRBJ2-3; TRBD2 matches 12 bases. The junction had 6 bases not matched to a gene; V was cut back by 6 bases and J by 5 bases. The CDR3 loop spans 14 amino acids. The germline CDR1 and CDR2 sequences are GTSNPN and SVGIG (reference sequence). This CDR3 is CACALAGGVDTQYF. For the CDR3, the DNA is TGTGCCTGTGCACTAGCGGGAGGAGTAGATACGCAGTATTTT.

The rearrangement joins TRBV19 to TRBJ2-7; maybe TRBD2 (6 bases). V shed 1 base and J shed 1 base, with 11 bases lying between them. The CDR3 is 15 residues long. The germline CDR1 and CDR2 sequences are LNHDA and SQIVND (reference sequence). Here the CDR3 DNA reads TGTGCCAGTAGTATAGTCGGGGGTTTATCCTACGAGCAGTACTTC. Its protein product is CASSIVGGLSYEQYF.

This clonotype was seen a handful of times. This sequence joins TRBV24-1 and TRBJ2-3; 7 bases map to TRBD2. The germline V gene has CDR1 KGHDR and CDR2 SFDVKD. The J segment lost 2 bases and the V segment lost 2 bases, leaving 12 bases of the junction unmatched. The CDR3 spans 18 residues. The CDR3 nucleotides read TGTGCCACCAGTGATTCCCCAGGTGGGGGGGGACCCACAGATACGCAGTATTTT. This encodes CATSDSPGGGGPTDTQYF.